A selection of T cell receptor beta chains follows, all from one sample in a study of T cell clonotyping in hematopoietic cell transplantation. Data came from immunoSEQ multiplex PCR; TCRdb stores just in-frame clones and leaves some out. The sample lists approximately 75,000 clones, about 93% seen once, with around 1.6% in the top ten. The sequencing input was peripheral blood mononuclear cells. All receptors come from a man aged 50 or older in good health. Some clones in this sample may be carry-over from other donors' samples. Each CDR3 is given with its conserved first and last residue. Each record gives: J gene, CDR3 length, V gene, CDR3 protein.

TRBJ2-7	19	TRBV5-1	CASSLGLAGGGLLVDEQYF
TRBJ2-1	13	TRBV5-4	CASRTDRYNEQFF
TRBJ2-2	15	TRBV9	CASSVSGGAVGELFF
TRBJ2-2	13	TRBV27	CASSGGNTGELFF
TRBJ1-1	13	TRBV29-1	CSTGGGWNTEAFF
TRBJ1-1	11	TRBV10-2	CASSENTEAFF
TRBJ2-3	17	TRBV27	CASSSLRTSGITDTQYF
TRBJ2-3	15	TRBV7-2	CASSQATGRGDTQYF
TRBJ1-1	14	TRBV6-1	CASKAGWMNTEAFF
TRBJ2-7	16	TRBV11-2	CASSFTPDRLSYEQYF
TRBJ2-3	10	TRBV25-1	CASSGDTQYF
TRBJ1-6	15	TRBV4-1	CASSQTWDSNSPLHF
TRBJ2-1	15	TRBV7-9	CASSPRAGAYNEQFF
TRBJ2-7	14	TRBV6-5	CASSYSVSSYEQYF
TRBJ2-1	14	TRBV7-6	CASSLGTSEGEQFF
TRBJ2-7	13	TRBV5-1	CASSLGRVGEQYF
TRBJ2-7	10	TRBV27	CASSVWEQYF
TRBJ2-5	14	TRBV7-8	CASSLAVAGETQYF
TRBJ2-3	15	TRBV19	CASSGSSGAVDTQYF
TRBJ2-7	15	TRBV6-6	CASSPTSGGPYEQYF
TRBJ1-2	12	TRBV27	CASRGAGYGYTF
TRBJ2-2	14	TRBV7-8	CASSPYRVSGELFF
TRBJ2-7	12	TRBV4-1	CASSQAGLEQYF
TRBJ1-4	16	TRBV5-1	CASRTLTGRDNEKLFF
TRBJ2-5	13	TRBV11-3	CASSEQGGETQYF
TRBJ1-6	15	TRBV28	CASSLGGSYNSPLHF
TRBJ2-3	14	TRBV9	CASSVDGSTDTQYF
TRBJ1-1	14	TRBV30	CAWRPRESTTEAFF
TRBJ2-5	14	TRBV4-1	CASSPDRGEETQYF
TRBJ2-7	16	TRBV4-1	CASSQDPSGGAYEQYF
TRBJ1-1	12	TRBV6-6	CASSLTNTEAFF
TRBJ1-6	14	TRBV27	CASKQRGYNSPLHF
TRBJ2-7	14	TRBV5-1	CASSVAGEGYEQYF
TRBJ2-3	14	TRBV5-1	CASSPGQEWDTQYF
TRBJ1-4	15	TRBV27	CASSPLTGYNEKLFF
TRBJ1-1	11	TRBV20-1	CSAPGRTEAFF
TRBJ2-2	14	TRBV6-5	CASGYRTNTGELFF
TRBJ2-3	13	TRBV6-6	CASRVSNTDTQYF
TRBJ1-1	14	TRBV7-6	CASSLGQANTEAFF
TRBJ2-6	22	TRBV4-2	CASSQGVRGGTGGYSGANVLTF
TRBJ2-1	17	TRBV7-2	CASSLDGGASGRNEQFF
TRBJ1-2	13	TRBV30	CAWSVLTFGGYTF
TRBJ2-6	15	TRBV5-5	CASSVGFAGANVLTF
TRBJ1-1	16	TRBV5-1	CASSTGTGGFDTEAFF
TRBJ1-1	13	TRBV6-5	CASKRGMNTEAFF
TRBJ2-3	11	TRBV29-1	CSVEDSYTQYF